This TCR beta chain originates from a study of CXCR3-negative and CXCR3-positive naive CD8 T cells. Study in general: Total TRB output reached about 130 million reads, about 1.5 +/- 0.3 million per library. Study conclusions and caveats: Hydrophobicity was higher for TRB CDR3s found in CXCR3-positive naive cells than in CXCR3-negative naive cells. Partial loss of CXCR3 expression followed cryopreservation; most assays used fresh PBMCs. Both naive subsets had comparably high diversity; memory CD8+ cells much lower.

CDR1 and CDR2 (germline): SNHLY, FYNNEI. This CDR3 is built from 16 residues. It was by 5' RACE with UMI labels that the TRB cDNA libraries were prepared. TCRdb reworked the 5' RACE reads into one entry per CDR3 protein, no DNA. The sample has 150,000 or so distinct CDR3 sequences. With regard to this clonotype: Its matching antigen is unknown.

Sequencing was performed on naive CXCR3+ CD8+ T cells from blood. Subset in this sample: CD45RO-CCR7+CD27+CD95- naive CD8+ T cells expressing CXCR3 (TNR3+). This TCR was recovered from a human donor in good health. Some clones in this sample may be carry-over from other donors' samples. The chain is built from TRBV2 and TRBJ2-7. The CDR3: CASSEEAGSFHGEQYF.